This T cell receptor (beta chain) was sequenced during a study of blood T cell repertoires in COVID-19. Study as a whole: Some COVID-19 samples were acute and others convalescent; all came from the United States, Italy and Spain. The analysed material was cDNA or gDNA that came from T cells, B-cell-depleted T cells, or PBMCs.

In the source study's methods: Using reference gene primer amplification, nucleated cell counts were estimated. Libraries were prepared by immunoSEQ multiplex PCR; TCRdb keeps only in-frame clonotypes and omits some of them. V and J calls plus clone size are reproduced from that table; the DNA served to infer D and trimming. The data show 200,000 or so clones, around four fifths seen once. There are 16 residues in the CDR3. With 6 bases clipped from V and 7 bases from J, the junction kept 11 bases outside the gene matches. CDR1 and CDR2 (germline): WNHNN, SYGVQD (reference sequence). J is TRBJ2-1 and V is TRBV10-1; 11 bases agree with TRBD2. This TCR came from a human donor with acute or convalescent COVID-19. The donor label of this sample is uncertain. Source material: peripheral blood. CDR3 sequence reads: CASRESTSGSRNEQFF. The DNA for the CDR3 is TGCGCCAGCAGGGAATCTACTAGCGGGAGTAGGAATGAGCAGTTCTTC.